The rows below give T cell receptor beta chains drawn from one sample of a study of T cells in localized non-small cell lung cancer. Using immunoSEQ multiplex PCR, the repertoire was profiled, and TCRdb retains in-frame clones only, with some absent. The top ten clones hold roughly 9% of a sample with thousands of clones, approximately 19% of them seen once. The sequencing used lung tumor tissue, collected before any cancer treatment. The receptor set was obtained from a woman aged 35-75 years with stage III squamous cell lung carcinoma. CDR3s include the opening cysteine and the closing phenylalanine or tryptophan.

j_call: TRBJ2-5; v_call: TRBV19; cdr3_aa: CASSIPRGETQYF
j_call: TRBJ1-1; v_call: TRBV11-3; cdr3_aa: CASSLGQPNTEAFF
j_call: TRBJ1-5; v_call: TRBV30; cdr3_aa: CAWSVGAYGNQPQHF
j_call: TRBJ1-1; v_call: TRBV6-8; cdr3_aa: CASRRQGRTEAFF
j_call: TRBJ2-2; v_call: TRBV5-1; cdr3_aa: CASSLGDNTGELFF
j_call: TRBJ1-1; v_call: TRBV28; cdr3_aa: CASSLRQGGTEAFF
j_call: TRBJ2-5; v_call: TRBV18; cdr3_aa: CASSPQSQGLQETQYF
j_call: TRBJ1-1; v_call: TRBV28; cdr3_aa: CASKIRDRGRVTEAFF
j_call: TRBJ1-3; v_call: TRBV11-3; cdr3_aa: CASSSLGQSSNTIYF
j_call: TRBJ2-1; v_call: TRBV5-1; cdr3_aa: CASSLASGRAGEQFF
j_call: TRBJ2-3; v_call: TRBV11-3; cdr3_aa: CASSPTGTSTDTQYF
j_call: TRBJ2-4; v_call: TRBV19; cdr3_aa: CASSEARKNIQYF
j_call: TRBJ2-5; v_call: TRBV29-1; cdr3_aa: CSVEIPPEETQYF
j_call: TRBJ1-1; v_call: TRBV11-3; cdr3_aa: CASSRGARGSVEAFF
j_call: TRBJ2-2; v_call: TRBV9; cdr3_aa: CASSEATGSTGELFF
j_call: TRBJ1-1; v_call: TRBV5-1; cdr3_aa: CASSYNRGDTEAFF
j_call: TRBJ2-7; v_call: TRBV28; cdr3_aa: CASRGLAGISSYEQYF
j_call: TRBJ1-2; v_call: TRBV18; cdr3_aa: CASSPPGLSLYGYTF
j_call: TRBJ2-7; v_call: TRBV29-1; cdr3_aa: CSVVGGAKGQYF
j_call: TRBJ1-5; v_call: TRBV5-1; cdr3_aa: CASSLVAGLDQPQHF
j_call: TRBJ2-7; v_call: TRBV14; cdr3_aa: CASSPSWLAGVRLEQYF
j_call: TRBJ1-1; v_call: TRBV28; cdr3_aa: CASSYKGNTEAFF
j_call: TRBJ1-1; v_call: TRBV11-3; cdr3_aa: CASSLGPSEGDSEAFF
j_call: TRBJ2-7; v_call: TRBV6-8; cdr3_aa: CASSRTSGRGEQYF
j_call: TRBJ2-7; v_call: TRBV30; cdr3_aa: CAWSVTGPYEQYF
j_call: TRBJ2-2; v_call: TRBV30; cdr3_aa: CAWSSGSFTGELFF
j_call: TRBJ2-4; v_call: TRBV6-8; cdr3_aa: CASRPTGTFGLGAKNIQYF
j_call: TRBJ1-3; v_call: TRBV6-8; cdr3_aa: CASGTGVRGNTIYF
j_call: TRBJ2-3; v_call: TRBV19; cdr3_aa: CASSISGSPTDTQYF
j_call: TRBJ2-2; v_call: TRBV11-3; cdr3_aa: CASSLVSGSSAGELFF
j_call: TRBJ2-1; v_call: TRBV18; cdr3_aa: CASTRTGGNEQFF
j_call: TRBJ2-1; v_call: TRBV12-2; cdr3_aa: CASRLRTWLGSSYNEQFF
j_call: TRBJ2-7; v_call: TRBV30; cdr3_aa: CAWSRGLSYEQYF
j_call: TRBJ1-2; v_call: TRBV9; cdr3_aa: CASSKRDSLAGRYGYTF
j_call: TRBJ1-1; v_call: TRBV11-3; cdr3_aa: CASSLVYITTEAFF
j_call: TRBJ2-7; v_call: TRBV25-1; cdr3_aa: CASSEYGGEWYEQYF
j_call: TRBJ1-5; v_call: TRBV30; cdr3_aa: CAWSAGVLLGQPQHF
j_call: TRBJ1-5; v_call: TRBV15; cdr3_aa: CATSRRQGENSNQPQHF
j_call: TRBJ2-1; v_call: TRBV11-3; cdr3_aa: CASSRDRGGDEQFF
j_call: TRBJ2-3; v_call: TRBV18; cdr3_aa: CASSPTTLSTDTQYF
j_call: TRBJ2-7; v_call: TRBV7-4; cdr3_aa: CASSLDLSYEQYF